A selection of T cell receptor beta chains follows, all from one sample in a study of cytomegalovirus exposure and HLA in healthy donors. Sequencing was performed with immunoSEQ multiplex PCR; in TCRdb, only in-frame clones are kept and a portion is missing. The sample yields about 130,000 clones, 89% seen once. Sequenced material: PBMCs. Every receptor here comes from a woman aged 18 to 35 in good health and CMV-seropositive. Both conserved end residues are part of each CDR3. Fields, in order: CDR3 DNA, CDR3 protein, J gene, V gene, clone size, D gene. The D gene is left open where the match is weak. Clone size, where shown, is once, few, many, or a class for clones that have expanded.

CDR3 DNA: TGCGCCAGCAGCCACCCATTGGGTGGAGGGATGGGCGAGCAGTACTTC
CDR3 protein: CASSHPLGGGMGEQYF
J gene: TRBJ2-7
V gene: TRBV4-1
clone size: .
D gene: .

CDR3 DNA: TGTGCCAGCAGCCGGGACAGATCTAGCACAGATACGCAGTATTTT
CDR3 protein: CASSRDRSSTDTQYF
J gene: TRBJ2-3
V gene: TRBV5-6
clone size: .
D gene: TRBD1

CDR3 DNA: TGTGCCAGCGCGGGATCCGGCCTTGCGGGGATTCGTGGCTACACCTTC
CDR3 protein: CASAGSGLAGIRGYTF
J gene: TRBJ1-2
V gene: TRBV27
clone size: .
D gene: .

CDR3 DNA: TGTGCCAGCAGCGTACAGGGGGCTACCTACACTGAAGCTTTCTTT
CDR3 protein: CASSVQGATYTEAFF
J gene: TRBJ1-1
V gene: TRBV9
clone size: .
D gene: TRBD1

CDR3 DNA: TGTGCCTGGAGTCGGGAATCTGGAAACACCATATATTTT
CDR3 protein: CAWSRESGNTIYF
J gene: TRBJ1-3
V gene: TRBV30
clone size: .
D gene: .

CDR3 DNA: TGTGCCAGCAGCTTAGATCGGGGGGGTTATGATGGCTACACCTTC
CDR3 protein: CASSLDRGGYDGYTF
J gene: TRBJ1-2
V gene: TRBV11-2
clone size: .
D gene: .

CDR3 DNA: TGTGCCAGCAGGGATCCCGGGACAGGGGGTGTGGGAAATCAGCCCCAGCATTTT
CDR3 protein: CASRDPGTGGVGNQPQHF
J gene: TRBJ1-5
V gene: TRBV2
clone size: once
D gene: TRBD1

CDR3 DNA: TGTGCCAGCAGCTCCCGGACAGGGGCAAGTAGCTATGGCTACACCTTC
CDR3 protein: CASSSRTGASSYGYTF
J gene: TRBJ1-2
V gene: TRBV7-9
clone size: .
D gene: TRBD1

CDR3 DNA: TGTGCCAGCAGGGCCGGGTCCCTAATGAACACTGAAGCTTTCTTT
CDR3 protein: CASRAGSLMNTEAFF
J gene: TRBJ1-1
V gene: TRBV5-6
clone size: .
D gene: .

CDR3 DNA: TGCAGCGTCTCTCTGGGCAGTCCTCTCACCTACGAGCAGTACTTC
CDR3 protein: CSVSLGSPLTYEQYF
J gene: TRBJ2-7
V gene: TRBV29-1
clone size: .
D gene: .

CDR3 DNA: TGTGCCAGTAGTTCTGGGGCGAGCTCCTACAATGAGCAGTTCTTC
CDR3 protein: CASSSGASSYNEQFF
J gene: TRBJ2-1
V gene: TRBV19
clone size: once
D gene: .

CDR3 DNA: TGTGCCAGCATTGGCGGGGGGGACACCGGGGAGCTGTTTTTT
CDR3 protein: CASIGGGDTGELFF
J gene: TRBJ2-2
V gene: TRBV5-4
clone size: .
D gene: TRBD2

CDR3 DNA: TGTGCCACCAGCAGAGATGACAGCTACTACAATGAGCAGTTCTTC
CDR3 protein: CATSRDDSYYNEQFF
J gene: TRBJ2-1
V gene: TRBV15
clone size: .
D gene: .

CDR3 DNA: TGTGCCAGCAGCTTAACTCGCGTGAGCACAGATACGCAGTATTTT
CDR3 protein: CASSLTRVSTDTQYF
J gene: TRBJ2-3
V gene: TRBV7-2
clone size: .
D gene: .

CDR3 DNA: TGCGCCAGCAGCCAAGATCTCGGCGGGGGGGCCAAAAACATTCAGTACTTC
CDR3 protein: CASSQDLGGGAKNIQYF
J gene: TRBJ2-4
V gene: TRBV4-3
clone size: .
D gene: TRBD2

CDR3 DNA: TGTGCCAGCAGTTTTCACAGGGGGCAACAGAACACTGAAGCTTTCTTT
CDR3 protein: CASSFHRGQQNTEAFF
J gene: TRBJ1-1
V gene: TRBV28
clone size: .
D gene: TRBD1

CDR3 DNA: TGTGCCAGCAGTTTAGACAGGGATTACACCGGGGAGCTGTTTTTT
CDR3 protein: CASSLDRDYTGELFF
J gene: TRBJ2-2
V gene: TRBV28
clone size: .
D gene: TRBD1

CDR3 DNA: TGTGCCACCAGCAGAGAAGGAGGACAGGGTAACTACGAGCAGTACTTC
CDR3 protein: CATSREGGQGNYEQYF
J gene: TRBJ2-7
V gene: TRBV15
clone size: few
D gene: TRBD1

CDR3 DNA: TGTGCTAGTGGCGGACAGGGGGCCTACAATGAGCAGTTCTTC
CDR3 protein: CASGGQGAYNEQFF
J gene: TRBJ2-1
V gene: TRBV12-5
clone size: once
D gene: TRBD1

CDR3 DNA: TGCGCCAGCAGCCAAGATTCAGGGGGCGTGGGCACAGATACGCAGTATTTT
CDR3 protein: CASSQDSGGVGTDTQYF
J gene: TRBJ2-3
V gene: TRBV4-1
clone size: .
D gene: TRBD1

CDR3 DNA: TGTGCCAGCAGCTATAAGGAACAGGGGGGGACCGGGGAGCTGTTTTTT
CDR3 protein: CASSYKEQGGTGELFF
J gene: TRBJ2-2
V gene: TRBV5-4
clone size: .
D gene: .

CDR3 DNA: TGTGCCAGTAGTATGTCAGGGGACACTGAAGCTTTCTTT
CDR3 protein: CASSMSGDTEAFF
J gene: TRBJ1-1
V gene: TRBV19
clone size: .
D gene: .

CDR3 DNA: TGCAGCGTGCACAGGGTTGGGGCCAACGTCCTGACTTTC
CDR3 protein: CSVHRVGANVLTF
J gene: TRBJ2-6
V gene: TRBV29-1
clone size: .
D gene: .

CDR3 DNA: TGTGCCAGCAGCTTATACAGGGGGCTGGGGGCTTTCTTT
CDR3 protein: CASSLYRGLGAFF
J gene: TRBJ1-1
V gene: TRBV5-6
clone size: .
D gene: TRBD1